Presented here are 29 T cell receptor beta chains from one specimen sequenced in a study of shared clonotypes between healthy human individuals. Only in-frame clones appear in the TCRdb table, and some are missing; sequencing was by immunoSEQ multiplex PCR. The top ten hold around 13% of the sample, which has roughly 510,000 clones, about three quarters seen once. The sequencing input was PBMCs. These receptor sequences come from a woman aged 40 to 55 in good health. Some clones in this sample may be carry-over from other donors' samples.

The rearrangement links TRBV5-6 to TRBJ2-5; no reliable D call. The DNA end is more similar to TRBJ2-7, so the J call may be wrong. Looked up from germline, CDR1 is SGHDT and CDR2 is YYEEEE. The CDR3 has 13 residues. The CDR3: CASSFEAGVEQYF. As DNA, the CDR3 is TGTGCCAGCAGCTTTGAGGCTGGGGTCGAGCAGTACTTC.

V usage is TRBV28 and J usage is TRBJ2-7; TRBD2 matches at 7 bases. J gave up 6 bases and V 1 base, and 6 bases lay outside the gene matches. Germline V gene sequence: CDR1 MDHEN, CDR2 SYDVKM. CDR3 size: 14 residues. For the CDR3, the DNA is TGTGCCAGCAGTTTATATGGGAGGGCCCTCGAGCAGTACTTC. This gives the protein CASSLYGRALEQYF.

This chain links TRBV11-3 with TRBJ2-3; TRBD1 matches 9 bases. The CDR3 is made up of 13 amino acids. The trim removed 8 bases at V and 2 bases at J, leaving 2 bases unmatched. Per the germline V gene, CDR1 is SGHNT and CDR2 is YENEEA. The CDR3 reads CASGTGNTDTQYF. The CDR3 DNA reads TGTGCCAGCGGGACAGGGAACACAGATACGCAGTATTTT. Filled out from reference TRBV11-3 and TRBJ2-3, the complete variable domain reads EAGVVQSPRYKIIEKKQPVAFWCNPISGHNTLYWYLQNLGQGPELLIRYENEEAVDDSQLPKDRFSAERLKGVDSTLKIQPAELGDSAVYLCASGTGNTDTQYFGPGTRLTVL.

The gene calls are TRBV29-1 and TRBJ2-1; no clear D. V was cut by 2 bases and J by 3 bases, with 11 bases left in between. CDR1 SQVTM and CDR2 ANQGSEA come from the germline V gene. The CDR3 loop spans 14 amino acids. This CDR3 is CSVERYRSYNEQFF. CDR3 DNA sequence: TGCAGCGTTGAAAGGTACCGAAGCTACAATGAGCAGTTCTTC.

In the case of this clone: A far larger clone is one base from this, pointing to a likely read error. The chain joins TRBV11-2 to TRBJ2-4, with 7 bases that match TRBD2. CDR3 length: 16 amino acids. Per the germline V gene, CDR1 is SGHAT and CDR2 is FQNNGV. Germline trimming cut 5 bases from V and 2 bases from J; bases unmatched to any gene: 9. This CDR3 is CASSRLRGSSKNIQYF. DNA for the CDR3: TGTGCCAGCAGCCGTTTGCGGGGGTCCTCCAAAAACATTCAGTACTTC.

CDR3 in DNA: TGTGCCAGCAGCCCAGCGGGAGTCCCCAACAATGAGCAGTTCTTC. This encodes CASSPAGVPNNEQFF. This chain links TRBV9 with TRBJ2-1; TRBD2 aligns across 8 bases. The ends lost 4 bases at V and 5 bases at J; junction bases unmatched: 8. Germline V gives CDR1 SGDLS, CDR2 YYNGEE. This CDR3 contains 15 residues.

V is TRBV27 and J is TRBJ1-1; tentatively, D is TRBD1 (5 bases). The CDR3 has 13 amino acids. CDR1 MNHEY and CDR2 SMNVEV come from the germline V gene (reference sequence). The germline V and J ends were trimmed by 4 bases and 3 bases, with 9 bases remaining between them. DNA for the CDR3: TGTGCCAGCAGTTCCCTCAGGGACACTGAAGCTTTCTTT. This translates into CASSSLRDTEAFF.

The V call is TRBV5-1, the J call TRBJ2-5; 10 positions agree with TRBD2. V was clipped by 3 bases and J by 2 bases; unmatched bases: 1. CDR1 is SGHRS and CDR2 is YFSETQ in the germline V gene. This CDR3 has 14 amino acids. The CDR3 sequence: CASSWTSGQETQYF. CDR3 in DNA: TGCGCCAGCAGCTGGACTAGCGGACAAGAGACCCAGTACTTC.

CDR3 protein: CAWRLNTEAFF. The CDR3 DNA reads as TGTGCCTGGAGGTTGAACACTGAAGCTTTCTTT. This rearrangement joins TRBV30 to TRBJ1-1; D unresolved. V shed 3 bases and J shed 0 bases, with 2 bases lying between them. This CDR3 region has 11 residues. Germline assignment: CDR1 GTSNPN and CDR2 SVGIG (reference sequence).

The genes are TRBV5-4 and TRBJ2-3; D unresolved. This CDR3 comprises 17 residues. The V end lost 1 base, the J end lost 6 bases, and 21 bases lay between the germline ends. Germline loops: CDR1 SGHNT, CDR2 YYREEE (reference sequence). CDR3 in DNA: TGTGCCAGCAGCTTGTTTGCCGGGTCCCACTCTCCCGATACGCAGTATTTT. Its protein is CASSLFAGSHSPDTQYF.

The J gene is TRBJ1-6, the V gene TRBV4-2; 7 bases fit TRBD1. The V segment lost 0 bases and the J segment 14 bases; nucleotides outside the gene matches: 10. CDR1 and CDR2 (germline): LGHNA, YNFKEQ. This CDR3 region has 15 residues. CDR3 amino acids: CASSQEWQGGLSLHF. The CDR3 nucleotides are TGTGCCAGCAGCCAAGAGTGGCAGGGGGGACTGTCCCTCCACTTT.

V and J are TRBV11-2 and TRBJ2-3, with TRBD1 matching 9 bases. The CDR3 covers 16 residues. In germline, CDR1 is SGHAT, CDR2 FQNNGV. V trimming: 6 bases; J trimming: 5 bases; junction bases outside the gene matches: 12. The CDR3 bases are TGTGCCAGCAGTCTCACAGGGGGCGGCCGCGGAGATACGCAGTATTTT. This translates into CASSLTGGGRGDTQYF.

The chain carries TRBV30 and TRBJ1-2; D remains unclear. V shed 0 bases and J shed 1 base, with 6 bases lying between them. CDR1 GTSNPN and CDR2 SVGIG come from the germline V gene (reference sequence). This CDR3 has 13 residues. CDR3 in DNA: TGTGCCTGGAGTGTAACGATTAACTATGGCTACACCTTC. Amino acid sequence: CAWSVTINYGYTF. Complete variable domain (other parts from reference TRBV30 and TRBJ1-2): SQTIHQWPATLVQPVGSPLSLECTVEGTSNPNLYWYRQAAGRGLQLLFYSVGIGQISSEVPQNLSASRPQDRQFILSSKKLLLSDSGFYLCAWSVTINYGYTFGSGTRLTVV.

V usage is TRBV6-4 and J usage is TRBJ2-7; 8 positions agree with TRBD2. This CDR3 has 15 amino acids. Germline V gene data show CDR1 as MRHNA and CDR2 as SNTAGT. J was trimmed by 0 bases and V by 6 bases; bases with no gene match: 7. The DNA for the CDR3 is TGTGCCAGCAGCTCTACTAGCGGCCCCTCCTACGAGCAGTACTTC. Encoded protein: CASSSTSGPSYEQYF.

The CDR3 sequence is CAWSDLGPVGTEAFF. For the CDR3, the DNA is TGTGCCTGGAGCGACCTCGGCCCCGTAGGGACTGAAGCTTTCTTT. This chain connects TRBV30 to TRBJ1-1; no clear D. The CDR3 has 15 amino acids. CDR1 is GTSNPN, CDR2 SVGIG, per germline (reference sequence). Trimming stripped 3 bases from V and 5 bases from J, with 19 bases between.

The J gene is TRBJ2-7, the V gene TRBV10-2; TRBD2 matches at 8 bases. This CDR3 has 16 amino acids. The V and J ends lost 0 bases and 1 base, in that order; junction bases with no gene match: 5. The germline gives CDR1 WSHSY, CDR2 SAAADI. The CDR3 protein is CASSESRASGSYEQYF. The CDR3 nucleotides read TGCGCCAGCAGTGAGTCTCGAGCTAGCGGGTCCTACGAGCAGTACTTC.

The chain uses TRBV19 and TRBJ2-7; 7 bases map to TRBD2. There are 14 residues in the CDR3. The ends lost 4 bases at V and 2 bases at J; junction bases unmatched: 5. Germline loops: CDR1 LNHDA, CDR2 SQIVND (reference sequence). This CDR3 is CASSTLADPYEQYF. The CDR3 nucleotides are TGTGCCAGTAGTACCCTAGCGGACCCCTACGAGCAGTACTTC. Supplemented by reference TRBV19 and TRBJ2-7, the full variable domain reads DGGITQSPKYLFRKEGQNVTLSCEQNLNHDAMYWYRQDPGQGLRLIYYSQIVNDFQKGDIAEGYSVSREKKESFPLTVTSAQKNPTAFYLCASSTLADPYEQYFGPGTRLTVT.

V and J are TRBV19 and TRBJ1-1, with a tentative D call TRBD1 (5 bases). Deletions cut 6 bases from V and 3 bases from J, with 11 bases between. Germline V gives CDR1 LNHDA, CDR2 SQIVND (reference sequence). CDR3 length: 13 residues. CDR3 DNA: TGTGCCAGTAGGGACACCGCGGACACTGAAGCTTTCTTT. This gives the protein CASRDTADTEAFF. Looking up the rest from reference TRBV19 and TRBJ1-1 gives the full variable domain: DGGITQSPKYLFRKEGQNVTLSCEQNLNHDAMYWYRQDPGQGLRLIYYSQIVNDFQKGDIAEGYSVSREKKESFPLTVTSAQKNPTAFYLCASRDTADTEAFFGQGTRLTVV.

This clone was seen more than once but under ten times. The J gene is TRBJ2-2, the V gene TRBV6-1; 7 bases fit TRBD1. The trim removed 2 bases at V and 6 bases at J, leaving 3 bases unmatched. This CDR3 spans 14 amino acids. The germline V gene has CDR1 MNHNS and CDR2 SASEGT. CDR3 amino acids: CASSESRGSGELFF. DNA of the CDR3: TGTGCCAGCAGTGAAAGCAGGGGGTCCGGGGAGCTGTTTTTT.

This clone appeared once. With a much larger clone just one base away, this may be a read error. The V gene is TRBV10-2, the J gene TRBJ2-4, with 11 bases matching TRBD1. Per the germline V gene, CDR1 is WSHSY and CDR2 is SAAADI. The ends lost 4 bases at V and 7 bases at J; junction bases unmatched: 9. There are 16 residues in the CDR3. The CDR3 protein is CASSGSGDRGTNIQYF. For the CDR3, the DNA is TGCGCCAGCAGTGGGTCCGGGGACAGGGGGACTAACATTCAGTACTTC.

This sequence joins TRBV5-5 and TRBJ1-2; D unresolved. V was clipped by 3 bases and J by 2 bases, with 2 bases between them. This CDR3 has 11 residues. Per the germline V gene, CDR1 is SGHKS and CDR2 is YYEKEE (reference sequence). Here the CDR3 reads CASSSNYGYTF. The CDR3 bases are TGTGCCAGCAGCTCCAACTATGGCTACACCTTC.

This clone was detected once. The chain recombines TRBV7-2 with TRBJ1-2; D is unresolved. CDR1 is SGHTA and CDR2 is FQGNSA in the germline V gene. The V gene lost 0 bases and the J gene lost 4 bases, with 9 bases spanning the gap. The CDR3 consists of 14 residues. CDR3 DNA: TGTGCCAGCAGCTTAGCGCTCGGGAGCTATGGCTACACCTTC. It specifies CASSLALGSYGYTF.

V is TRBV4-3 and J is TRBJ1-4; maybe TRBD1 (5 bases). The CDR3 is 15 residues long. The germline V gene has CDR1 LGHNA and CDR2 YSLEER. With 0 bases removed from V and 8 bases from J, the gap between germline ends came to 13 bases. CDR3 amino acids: CASSQDKGTFEKLFF. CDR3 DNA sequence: TGCGCCAGCAGCCAAGATAAAGGGACTTTCGAAAAACTGTTTTTT.

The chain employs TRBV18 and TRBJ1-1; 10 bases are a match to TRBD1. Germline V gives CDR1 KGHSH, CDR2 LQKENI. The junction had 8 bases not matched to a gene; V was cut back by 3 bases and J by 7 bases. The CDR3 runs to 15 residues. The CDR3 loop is CASSPAGTGASEAFF. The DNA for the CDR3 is TGTGCCAGCTCACCCGCCGGGACAGGGGCTAGTGAAGCTTTCTTT.

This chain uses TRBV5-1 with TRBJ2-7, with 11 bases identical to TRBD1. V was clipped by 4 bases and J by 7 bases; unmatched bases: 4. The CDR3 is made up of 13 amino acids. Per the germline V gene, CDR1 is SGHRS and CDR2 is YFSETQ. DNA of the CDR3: TGCGCCAGCAGCGTCCGGGACAGGGGGGAGCAGTACTTC. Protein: CASSVRDRGEQYF.

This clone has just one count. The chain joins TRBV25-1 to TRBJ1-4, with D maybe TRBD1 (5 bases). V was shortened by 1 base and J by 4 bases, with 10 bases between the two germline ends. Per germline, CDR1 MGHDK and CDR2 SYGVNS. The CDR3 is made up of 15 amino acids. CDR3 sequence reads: CASSEFGGINEKLFF. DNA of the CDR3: TGTGCCAGCAGTGAATTCGGGGGAATTAATGAAAAACTGTTTTTT.

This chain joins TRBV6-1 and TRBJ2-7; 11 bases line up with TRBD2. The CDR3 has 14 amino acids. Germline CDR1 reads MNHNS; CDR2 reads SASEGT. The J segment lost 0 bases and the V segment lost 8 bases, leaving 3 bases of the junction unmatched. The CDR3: CASQTSGSSYEQYF. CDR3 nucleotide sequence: TGTGCCAGCCAAACTAGCGGGAGCTCCTACGAGCAGTACTTC.

The chain's CDR3 is CASSRSGSTDTQYF. The CDR3 coding sequence is TGTGCCAGCAGTCGAAGCGGTAGCACAGATACGCAGTATTTT. The chain combines TRBV2 with TRBJ2-3; weak D call: TRBD2 (5 bases). Germline V gene data show CDR1 as SNHLY and CDR2 as FYNNEI. Trimming left V 5 bases short and J 0 bases short, with 9 bases between. The length of the CDR3 is 14 residues. The whole variable domain, filled in from reference TRBV2 and TRBJ2-3, reads EPEVTQTPSHQVTQMGQEVILRCVPISNHLYFYWYRQILGQKVEFLVSFYNNEISEKSEIFDDQFSVERPDGSNFTLKIRSTKLEDSAMYFCASSRSGSTDTQYFGPGTRLTVL.

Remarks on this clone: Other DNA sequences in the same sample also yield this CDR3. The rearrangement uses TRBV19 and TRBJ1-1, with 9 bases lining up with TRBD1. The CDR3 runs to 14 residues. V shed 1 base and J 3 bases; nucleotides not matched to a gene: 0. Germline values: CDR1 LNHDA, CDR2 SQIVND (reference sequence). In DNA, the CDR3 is TGTGCCAGTAGTATAGGACAGGGGGACACTGAAGCTTTCTTT. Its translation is CASSIGQGDTEAFF.